These 27 T cell receptor beta chains share one sample of origin, sequenced in a study of T cell responses to AZD1222 COVID-19 vaccine. This table comes from immunoSEQ multiplex PCR, and its TCRdb copy is limited to in-frame clones, with some not included. Among 150,000 or so clones listed, about 92% were seen once. Material: peripheral blood, obtained 28 days after the second AZD1222 dose. These receptors came from an adult who received the AZD1222 COVID-19 vaccine.

V and J are TRBV10-3 and TRBJ1-2, with D tentatively TRBD1 (5 bases). The CDR3 has 11 residues. V was clipped by 11 bases and J by 8 bases, with 15 bases between them. Per the germline V gene, CDR1 is ENHRY and CDR2 is SYGVKD. The CDR3 DNA reads TGTGCCCTCCAGGGAAGTGGAGGCTACACCTTC. Its protein is CALQGSGGYTF.

Regarding this clone: One end of the junction varies from germline; a read error may be responsible. Distinct nucleotide sequences in the sample also encode this CDR3. The J gene is TRBJ2-2, the V gene TRBV4-1; D might be TRBD2 (6 bases). This CDR3 spans 16 amino acids. Per germline, CDR1 MGHRA and CDR2 YSYEKL. The CDR3 here is CASSQDRGGNTGELFF. For the CDR3, the DNA is TGCGCCAGCAGTCAAGATCGGGGAGGGAACACCGGGGAGCTGTTTTTT.

This rearrangement joins TRBV6-6 to TRBJ1-5; 9 bases agree with TRBD1. V lost 5 bases, J lost 4 bases, and 9 bases stayed unmatched. The CDR3 length is 16 residues. The germline V gene encodes CDR1 MNHNY and CDR2 SVGAGI (reference sequence). Here the CDR3 DNA reads TGTGCCAGCAGTCACTATAACAGGGGGCAGAATCAGCCCCAGCATTTT. Its protein is CASSHYNRGQNQPQHF.

This chain joins TRBV27 and TRBJ1-1; D might be TRBD1 (5 bases). Per the germline V gene, CDR1 is MNHEY and CDR2 is SMNVEV (reference sequence). V dropped 4 bases and J dropped 10 bases, with 22 bases sitting between them. This CDR3 is 15 amino acids long. CDR3 coding DNA: TGTGCCAGCAGTTCAGGGAGACAGCCGGGAGGGTTAGCTTTCTTT. This codes for CASSSGRQPGGLAFF.

This chain connects TRBV4-2 to TRBJ2-7; 11 nucleotides match TRBD2. The V gene end was trimmed by 3 bases and the J gene end by 0 bases; junction bases not matched to a gene: 10. The CDR3 spans 18 residues. Germline V gives CDR1 LGHNA, CDR2 YNFKEQ. The CDR3: CASSHPPGLAVSSYEQYF. The DNA of the CDR3 is TGTGCCAGCAGCCACCCCCCGGGACTAGCGGTAAGCTCCTACGAGCAGTACTTC.

This chain joins TRBV18 and TRBJ1-3; D call uncertain. The germline gives CDR1 KGHSH, CDR2 LQKENI. There are 16 residues in the CDR3. The germline V and J ends were trimmed by 2 bases and 3 bases, with 14 bases remaining between them. The CDR3 loop reads CASSPVREGFGNTIYF. In DNA form, the CDR3 reads TGTGCCAGCTCACCAGTTCGGGAGGGATTTGGAAACACCATATATTTT.

The chain recombines TRBV12-3 or TRBV12-4 with TRBJ1-1; no reliable D call. CDR3 size: 13 residues. V dropped 3 bases and J dropped 6 bases, with 11 bases sitting between them. The CDR3 coding sequence is TGTGCCAGCAGTTTGGGAAGCGGCCCTGAAGCTTTCTTT. Amino acid sequence: CASSLGSGPEAFF.

The chain has TRBV12-2 and TRBJ2-7; TRBD1, the table's D call, lacks a check against the DNA. TRBV12-2 is a pseudogene segment. The CDR3 has 17 amino acids. CDR3 sequence (DNA): TGTGCAAGTCGCTTAGTTGTGGCGCAGGTTAGCTCCTACGAGCAGTACTTC. Translation: CASRLVVAQVSSYEQYF.

This sequence joins TRBV28 and TRBJ1-5, with D possibly matching TRBD1 (6 bases). Germline CDR1 and CDR2: MDHEN and SYDVKM. The V end lost 8 bases, the J end lost 2 bases, and 13 bases lay between the germline ends. This CDR3 contains 14 residues. The CDR3 nucleotides are TGTGCCAGCGGGGGGGCGGACGGCAATCAGCCCCAGCATTTT. This codes for CASGGADGNQPQHF.

DNA of the CDR3: TGTGCCAGCAGTGGCGGGAGCACAGATACGCAGTATTTT. Translated, it gives CASSGGSTDTQYF. The chain employs TRBV6-4 and TRBJ2-3; possible D gene TRBD2, 5 bases. Germline V gene lookup returns CDR1 MRHNA and CDR2 SNTAGT. CDR3 length: 13 residues. V gave up 4 bases and J gave up 0 bases, with 5 bases separating them.

The chain employs TRBV7-3 and TRBJ2-1; 8 bases align to TRBD2. This CDR3 has 16 amino acids. The junction had 6 bases not matched to a gene; V was cut back by 0 bases and J by 5 bases. Germline V lookup: CDR1 SGHTA, CDR2 FQGTGA. The CDR3 DNA reads TGTGCCAGCAGCTTAACGGTTGCGGGGGGAAACAATGAGCAGTTCTTC. It is translated as CASSLTVAGGNNEQFF.

The chain combines TRBV27 with TRBJ1-2, with 7 bases that match TRBD1. The trim removed 3 bases at V and 4 bases at J, leaving 8 bases unmatched. Germline V CDR1 and CDR2: MNHEY, SMNVEV (reference sequence). The CDR3 is 15 residues long. The CDR3 is CASSFDREDIYGYTF. DNA of the CDR3: TGTGCCAGCAGTTTCGACAGGGAGGATATCTATGGCTACACCTTC.

The V gene is TRBV18, the J gene TRBJ2-1; TRBD2 agrees at 8 bases. J gave up 9 bases and V 3 bases, and 10 bases lay outside the gene matches. The CDR3 loop spans 15 amino acids. The germline gives CDR1 KGHSH, CDR2 LQKENI. The CDR3: CASSPETGGVGEQFF. For the CDR3, the DNA is TGTGCCAGCTCACCCGAGACGGGAGGGGTCGGTGAGCAGTTCTTC.

The chain combines TRBV7-6 with TRBJ2-3; 8 bases fit TRBD2. V gave up 0 bases and J gave up 1 base; unmatched junction bases: 3. Germline V gene data show CDR1 as SGHVS and CDR2 as FNYEAQ. This CDR3 is built from 16 residues. The chain's CDR3 is CASSLAAGGGTDTQYF. Here the CDR3 DNA reads TGTGCCAGCAGCTTAGCGGCGGGGGGCGGCACAGATACGCAGTATTTT.

The chain uses TRBV21-1 and TRBJ1-4. TRBV21-1 is described as a pseudogene. CDR3 length: 15 amino acids. CDR3 sequence reads: CASSKMGIANEKLFF. The DNA for the CDR3 is TGTGCCAGCAGCAAAATGGGTATTGCTAATGAAAAACTGTTTTTT.

The chain links TRBV5-4 to TRBJ2-3, with D possibly called TRBD1 or TRBD2 (5 bases each). V lost 4 bases and J lost 3, with 18 bases in between. The CDR3 covers 16 residues. Germline-derived CDR1 and CDR2 are SGHNT and YYREEE (reference sequence). The DNA of the CDR3 is TGTGCCAGCAGCCTTGCCGGGAACAGGATTACAGATACGCAGTATTTT. Translated: CASSLAGNRITDTQYF.

The chain recombines TRBV7-8 with TRBJ1-2, with TRBD1 identical over 7 bases. Trimming at V came to 5 bases and at J to 4 bases, leaving 16 bases not matched to a gene. Germline V gene data show CDR1 as SGHVS and CDR2 as FQNEAQ. This CDR3 is built from 17 residues. CDR3 nucleotide sequence: TGTGCCAGCAGCGAGCGCAGGGGGGGGCTAGTGATCTATGGCTACACCTTC. Its protein is CASSERRGGLVIYGYTF.

The chain joins TRBV7-2 to TRBJ2-1; TRBD1 is a possible D gene (7 bases). The germline V and J ends were trimmed by 2 bases and 7 bases, with 12 bases remaining between them. The CDR3 contains 14 residues. The germline V gene has CDR1 SGHTA and CDR2 FQGNSA. The CDR3 is CASSLLRGANEQFF. The CDR3 DNA follows: TGTGCCAGCAGCTTACTCAGGGGGGCGAATGAGCAGTTCTTC.

The chain couples TRBV10-3 to TRBJ1-2; D not resolved. This CDR3 is built from 14 residues. The V gene's germline CDR1 is ENHRY and CDR2 SYGVKD. V gave up 3 bases and J gave up 3 bases, with 11 bases separating them. The CDR3, as DNA: TGTGCCATCAGTGAAATTCCTCTAGACTATGGCTACACCTTC. Its protein product is CAISEIPLDYGYTF.

The genes are TRBV30 and TRBJ1-5, with 9 bases that match TRBD1. The CDR3 is 18 residues long. Trimming took 1 base from V and 0 from J; bases not matched to a gene: 10. Germline-derived CDR1 and CDR2 are GTSNPN and SVGIG (reference sequence). The CDR3, as DNA: TGTGCCTGGAGTGCCCTCGGACAGGGGTCTTATAGCAATCAGCCCCAGCATTTT. Its protein is CAWSALGQGSYSNQPQHF.

The V gene is TRBV19, the J gene TRBJ1-2; 8 nucleotides align to TRBD1. V lost 10 bases to trimming and J lost 8 bases; unmatched junction nucleotides: 9. CDR1 and CDR2 from the germline V gene are LNHDA and SQIVND (reference sequence). The CDR3 runs to 12 residues. CDR3 sequence (DNA): TGTGCCACCACAGACAGGGGAGGCGGCTACACCTTC. As protein: CATTDRGGGYTF.

The rearrangement links TRBV9 to TRBJ1-3; D remains ambiguous. This CDR3 is built from 15 residues. Germline values: CDR1 SGDLS, CDR2 YYNGEE. The V end lost 3 bases, the J end lost 0 bases, and 10 bases lay between the germline ends. In nucleotides, the CDR3 is TGTGCCAGCAGCGCGTCGGTTAGCTCTGGAAACACCATATATTTT. Encoded protein: CASSASVSSGNTIYF.

V usage is TRBV7-2 and J usage is TRBJ2-5, with unresolved D. The V gene's germline CDR1 is SGHTA and CDR2 FQGNSA. Trimming removed 4 bases from V and 2 bases from J, with 2 bases in between. The CDR3 covers 11 residues. The CDR3 reads CASSSQETQYF. DNA for the CDR3: TGTGCCAGCAGCTCTCAAGAGACCCAGTACTTC.

This clone was detected once. V gene TRBV23-1 combines with J gene TRBJ2-1; D is possibly TRBD1 or TRBD2 (5 bases each). TRBV23-1 is filed as an ORF, its function uncertain. Trimming took 2 bases from V and 2 from J, leaving 13 bases between them. The CDR3 spans 16 residues. The CDR3 reads CASSQTGTPTYNEQFF. The CDR3 DNA follows: TGCGCCAGCAGTCAAACCGGGACCCCCACCTACAATGAGCAGTTCTTC.

This chain uses TRBV5-6 with TRBJ1-1; D possibly corresponds to TRBD1 (5 bases). CDR3 length: 14 residues. V was trimmed by 0 bases and J by 1 base, leaving 7 bases between them. Germline-derived CDR1 and CDR2 are SGHDT and YYEEEE. The CDR3 protein is CASSLAGRNTEAFF. The CDR3 bases are TGTGCCAGCAGCTTGGCAGGGCGGAACACTGAAGCTTTCTTT.

The chain uses TRBV15 and TRBJ2-6; D is undetermined. This CDR3 has 13 residues. V was pared by 3 bases and J by 0 bases, with 0 bases between. Germline V CDR1 and CDR2: LNHNV, YYDKDF (reference sequence). Written as DNA, the CDR3 is TGTGCCACCAGCAGCTCTGGGGCCAACGTCCTGACTTTC. Protein sequence: CATSSSGANVLTF.

The chain carries TRBV27 and TRBJ2-3; unclear D gene. Germline CDR1 is MNHEY and CDR2 is SMNVEV (reference sequence). V lost 5 bases to trimming and J lost 1 base, with 4 bases between them. This CDR3 region has 12 residues. Here the CDR3 DNA reads TGTGCCAGCAGTCCGGGCACAGATACGCAGTATTTT. It yields the protein CASSPGTDTQYF.